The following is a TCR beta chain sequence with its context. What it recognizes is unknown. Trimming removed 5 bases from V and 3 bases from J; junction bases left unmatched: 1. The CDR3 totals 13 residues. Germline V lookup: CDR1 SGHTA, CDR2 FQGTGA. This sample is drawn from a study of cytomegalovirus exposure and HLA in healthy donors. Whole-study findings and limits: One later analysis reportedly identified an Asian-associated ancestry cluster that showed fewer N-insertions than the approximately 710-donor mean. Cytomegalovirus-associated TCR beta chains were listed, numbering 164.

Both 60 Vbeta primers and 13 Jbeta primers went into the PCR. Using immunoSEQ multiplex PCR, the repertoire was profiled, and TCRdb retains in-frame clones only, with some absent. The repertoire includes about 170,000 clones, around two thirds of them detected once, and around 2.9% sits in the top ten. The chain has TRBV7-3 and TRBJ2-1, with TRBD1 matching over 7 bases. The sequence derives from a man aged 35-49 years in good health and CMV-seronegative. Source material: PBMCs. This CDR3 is CASSPGGYNEQFF. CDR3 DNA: TGTGCCAGCAGCCCAGGGGGCTACAATGAGCAGTTCTTC.